This T cell receptor (beta chain) was identified during a study of blood T cell repertoires in COVID-19. About the study: The study drew acute and convalescent COVID-19 samples from the United States, Italy and Spain. Sample material is recorded as cDNA or gDNA derived from T cells, B-cell-depleted T cells, or PBMCs.

Seattle's cohort entered during active infection and was followed longitudinally. The V gene end was trimmed by 3 bases and the J gene end by 2 bases; junction bases not matched to a gene: 1. The CDR3 is 14 residues long. The germline V gene has CDR1 LGHDT and CDR2 YNNKEL (reference sequence). Sequencing was performed with immunoSEQ multiplex PCR; in TCRdb, only in-frame clones are kept and a portion is missing. The data show some 160,000 clones, approximately 90% seen once. The rearrangement links TRBV3-1 (or the pseudogene TRBV3-2) to TRBJ2-3; 8 bases are a match to TRBD2. The sample was peripheral blood. This clonotype was obtained from a woman aged 70-85 years with COVID-19, enrolled during active disease. CDR3 region: CASSQGLVTDTQYF. CDR3 in DNA: TGTGCCAGCAGCCAGGGACTAGTCACAGATACGCAGTATTTT.